Presented here are 2 T cell receptor beta chains from one specimen sequenced in a study of cytomegalovirus exposure and HLA in healthy donors. The PCR employed 60 Vbeta primers together with 13 Jbeta primers. This table comes from immunoSEQ multiplex PCR, and its TCRdb copy is limited to in-frame clones, with some not included. The sample has under 150,000 clones; approximately 73% are singletons. Sequencing used PBMCs. These receptors originate from a human donor in good health.

J is TRBJ1-2 and V is TRBV11-2, with a possible D match to TRBD1 (6 bases). CDR3 length equals 16 residues. Germline CDR1 is SGHAT and CDR2 is FQNNGV. Trimming removed 4 bases at V and 2 bases at J, with 17 bases between. Here the CDR3 DNA reads TGTGCCAGCAGCTCAGGGACACTCACGAGAAACTATGGCTACACCTTC. This sequence encodes CASSSGTLTRNYGYTF.

This clone came up a few times. This chain uses TRBV5-6 with TRBJ2-1; no definite D call. CDR3 length: 15 residues. Germline V gene sequence: CDR1 SGHDT, CDR2 YYEEEE. Trimming left V 4 bases short and J 4 bases short, with 15 bases between. The CDR3 DNA reads as TGTGCCAGCAGCCCCCGCGTATACTTGTACAATGAGCAGTTCTTC. Residues: CASSPRVYLYNEQFF.